This T cell receptor beta chain was identified in a study of cytomegalovirus exposure and HLA in healthy donors. The germline CDR1 and CDR2 sequences are LNHNV and YYDKDF (reference sequence). Trimming left V 0 bases short and J 6 bases short, with 12 bases between. The length of the CDR3 is 15 residues. All donors participated as healthy donors of bone marrow. The PCR used 60 Vbeta and 13 Jbeta primers. TCRdb keeps only in-frame clones here, not all; method: immunoSEQ multiplex PCR. The sample consists of 75,000 to 90,000 clones, around three fifths of them appearing once. The sequenced material came from PBMCs. The chain links TRBV15 to TRBJ2-1, with D possibly TRBD2 on 5 matching bases. This clonotype was obtained from a woman aged 40 to 50 in good health and CMV-seropositive. The CDR3 spells CATSRDLGRGNEQFF. The DNA of the CDR3 is TGTGCCACCAGCAGAGATCTGGGTCGGGGCAATGAGCAGTTCTTC.